This T cell receptor beta chain was recovered during a study of blood T cell repertoires in COVID-19. Looking at the study overall: From the United States, Italy and Spain came samples of acute and convalescent COVID-19.

Those who participated ranged in age from roughly 18 to 90 years and resided in 20 to 30 US areas. Cohorts were determined from participant-reported clinical history. The CDR3 consists of 14 residues. Germline V gene lookup returns CDR1 SGHTA and CDR2 FQGNSA. Trimming shortened V by 4 bases and J by 0 bases, and 9 bases separated the two germline ends. In the original analysis: It was from reference gene primer amplification that nucleated cell counts were estimated. Repertoires were generated with immunoSEQ multiplex PCR, while TCRdb's copy carries only in-frame clones and drops some. The V and J calls and clone size come from that table; D and trimming were worked out from the DNA. Of some 200,000 clones in the sample, 80% to 90% were seen once.

The TCR was taken from a woman aged 18-29 years in a cohort exposed to, infected with or recovered from COVID-19 (not recorded which). The material sequenced was PBMCs or T cells enriched from blood (not recorded which). The V gene is TRBV7-2, the J gene TRBJ1-1; D is uncertain. The CDR3 spells CASSSQLVNTEAFF. Here the CDR3 DNA reads TGTGCCAGCAGCTCGCAACTGGTGAACACTGAAGCTTTCTTT.